A selection of T cell receptor beta chains follows, all from one sample in a study of OX40 agonist ivuxolimab in advanced cancers. Generated by immunoSEQ multiplex PCR, the TCRdb table keeps only in-frame clones and is missing some. The sample has 80,000 or so clones; about 93% are singletons. Specimen: CD4+ or CD8+ T cells sorted from blood, collected in a trial of the OX40 agonist ivuxolimab. These receptors were obtained from an adult with an advanced solid tumor such as melanoma, head and neck, liver or kidney cancer. Each CDR3 is given with its conserved first and last residue. The order of the fields is clone size, D gene, J gene, V gene, CDR3 protein, CDR3 DNA. A D gene is named only where the DNA matches it firmly. Some rows have no size entry. The others give once, few or many, or a class for an expanded clone.

- | - | TRBJ1-2 | TRBV10-3 | CAISDSQNYGYTF | TGTGCCATCAGTGACAGCCAAAACTATGGCTACACCTTC
- | TRBD1 | TRBJ2-2 | TRBV29-1 | CSAKGQQNTGELFF | TGCAGCGCAAAGGGACAGCAGAACACCGGGGAGCTGTTTTTT
few | - | TRBJ2-7 | TRBV19 | CASSIDRGTYEQYF | TGTGCCAGTAGTATAGATCGGGGCACCTACGAGCAGTACTTC
- | - | TRBJ1-2 | TRBV5-1 | CASSLGGFIGQSGYTF | TGCGCCAGCAGCTTGGGAGGGTTCATTGGGCAGAGCGGCTACACCTTC
- | TRBD1 | TRBJ2-5 | TRBV7-2 | CASSPRQGQETQYF | TGTGCCAGCAGCCCCCGACAGGGTCAGGAGACCCAGTACTTC
- | - | TRBJ1-5 | TRBV7-8 | CASSFGGGSNQPQHF | TGTGCCAGCAGCTTTGGGGGAGGTAGCAATCAGCCCCAGCATTTT
- | TRBD1 | TRBJ1-6 | TRBV6-5 | CASSEQGPPLHF | TGTGCCAGCAGTGAACAGGGGCCACCCCTCCACTTT
- | - | TRBJ1-2 | TRBV2 | CASSLTENYGYTF | TGTGCCAGCAGTTTGACAGAGAACTATGGCTACACCTTC
once | TRBD1 | TRBJ1-2 | TRBV7-8 | CASSPLTGNYGYTF | TGTGCCAGCAGCCCGCTGACAGGGAACTATGGCTACACCTTC
- | - | TRBJ1-2 | TRBV5-6 | CASSLQTASYGYTF | TGTGCCAGCAGCTTACAGACAGCTTCCTATGGCTACACCTTC
- | - | TRBJ1-5 | TRBV2 | CASSVIRESNQPQHF | TGTGCCAGCAGTGTCATCAGGGAAAGCAATCAGCCCCAGCATTTT
- | - | TRBJ2-2 | TRBV9 | CASSVGAAVNTGELFF | TGTGCCAGCAGCGTAGGAGCAGCGGTGAACACCGGGGAGCTGTTTTTT
- | - | TRBJ2-7 | TRBV7-2 | CASSPPPYSEQYF | TGTGCCAGCAGCCCCCCCCCTTATTCCGAGCAGTACTTC
- | - | TRBJ2-7 | TRBV4-2 | CASSPQEGGGTYEQYF | TGTGCCAGCAGCCCTCAGGAAGGGGGGGGCACCTACGAGCAGTACTTC
- | TRBD1 | TRBJ2-2 | TRBV5-1 | CASGRDRATGELFF | TGCGCCAGCGGACGGGACAGGGCCACCGGGGAGCTGTTTTTT
once | TRBD2 | TRBJ2-2 | TRBV18 | CASSPPWAASGPNTGELFF | TGTGCCAGCTCACCACCCTGGGCGGCTAGCGGGCCCAACACCGGGGAGCTGTTTTTT
- | - | TRBJ2-2 | TRBV30 | CAWSVIRPNTGELFF | TGTGCCTGGAGTGTAATCAGGCCGAACACCGGGGAGCTGTTTTTT
- | - | TRBJ2-1 | TRBV4-3 | CASSQETRADNEQFF | TGCGCCAGCAGCCAAGAAACTAGAGCAGACAATGAGCAGTTCTTC
- | TRBD2 | TRBJ2-5 | TRBV11-2 | CASSFLITSGVTQYF | TGTGCCAGCAGCTTCCTAATTACTAGCGGGGTAACCCAGTACTTC
- | TRBD1 | TRBJ2-7 | TRBV6-5 | CASSYSRTGWEQYF | TGTGCCAGCAGTTACTCGAGGACAGGGTGGGAGCAGTACTTC
- | - | TRBJ1-1 | TRBV5-8 | CASSFWGSTEAFF | TGTGCCAGCAGCTTTTGGGGGAGCACTGAAGCTTTCTTT
- | - | TRBJ1-4 | TRBV27 | CASPRRDSNEKLFF | TGTGCCAGCCCCCGCAGGGATTCGAATGAAAAACTGTTTTTT
- | TRBD1 | TRBJ2-5 | TRBV28 | CASSLFLGTVKTQYF | TGTGCCAGCAGTTTATTTCTCGGGACAGTAAAGACCCAGTACTTC
- | - | TRBJ1-1 | TRBV28 | CATTGLGTEAFF | TGTGCCACTACAGGGTTGGGCACTGAAGCTTTCTTT
- | TRBD1 | TRBJ2-2 | TRBV29-1 | CSVWTGGGNTGELFF | TGCAGCGTTTGGACAGGGGGTGGGAACACCGGGGAGCTGTTTTTT
- | - | TRBJ2-7 | TRBV7-2 | CAGSLGPSGAYEQYF | TGTGCCGGCAGCTTAGGGCCCTCGGGGGCCTACGAGCAGTACTTC
- | - | TRBJ1-2 | TRBV29-1 | CSVSGVGTYGYTF | TGCAGCGTCTCAGGGGTTGGGACCTATGGCTACACCTTC
- | - | TRBJ2-5 | TRBV2 | CASRIQGTTGTQYF | TGTGCCAGCAGAATACAGGGAACGACGGGAACCCAGTACTTC
- | - | TRBJ1-1 | TRBV5-1 | CASSLMGGMNTEAFF | TGCGCCAGCAGCTTGATGGGGGGCATGAACACTGAAGCTTTCTTT
- | - | TRBJ1-5 | TRBV2 | CASSVQGGSNQPQHF | TGTGCCAGCAGTGTACAGGGTGGTAGCAATCAGCCCCAGCATTTT
- | TRBD2 | TRBJ2-5 | TRBV7-9 | CASSFSTSGGFQETQYF | TGTGCCAGCAGCTTCTCGACTAGCGGGGGGTTCCAAGAGACCCAGTACTTC
- | - | TRBJ2-7 | TRBV7-2 | CASSPGPGLRTYEQYF | TGTGCCAGCAGCCCCGGGCCGGGCCTTCGGACCTACGAGCAGTACTTC
few | - | TRBJ2-3 | TRBV28 | CASSLRGHATDTQYF | TGTGCCAGCAGTTTACGGGGACACGCCACAGATACGCAGTATTTT
- | - | TRBJ1-5 | TRBV27 | CASSFPGQPQHF | TGTGCCAGCAGTTTCCCGGGACAGCCCCAGCATTTT
- | - | TRBJ2-7 | TRBV30 | CAWSLRLVYEQYF | TGTGCCTGGAGTCTCCGGCTCGTCTACGAGCAGTACTTC
- | - | TRBJ1-1 | TRBV7-9 | CASSLREGNTEAFF | TGTGCCAGCAGCTTAAGGGAGGGGAACACTGAAGCTTTCTTT
- | - | TRBJ2-3 | TRBV7-2 | CASNPGAQDTQYF | TGTGCCAGCAATCCCGGGGCCCAAGATACGCAGTATTTT
- | - | TRBJ1-1 | TRBV15 | CATSSDLGWIGAFF | TGTGCCACCAGCAGCGATCTTGGGTGGATTGGAGCTTTCTTT
- | - | TRBJ1-2 | TRBV6-1 | CAITQGQYNYGYTF | TGTGCCATAACTCAAGGACAGTATAACTATGGCTACACCTTC
- | TRBD1 | TRBJ2-7 | TRBV6-6 | CASSYPPGTGLYEQYF | TGTGCCAGCAGTTACCCGCCCGGGACAGGGCTCTACGAGCAGTACTTC
- | - | TRBJ2-3 | TRBV5-1 | CASSRGLATDTQYF | TGCGCCAGCAGCCGGGGATTAGCCACAGATACGCAGTATTTT
- | - | TRBJ1-5 | TRBV6-1 | CASSEEYQPQHF | TGTGCCAGCAGTGAAGAGTATCAGCCCCAGCATTTT